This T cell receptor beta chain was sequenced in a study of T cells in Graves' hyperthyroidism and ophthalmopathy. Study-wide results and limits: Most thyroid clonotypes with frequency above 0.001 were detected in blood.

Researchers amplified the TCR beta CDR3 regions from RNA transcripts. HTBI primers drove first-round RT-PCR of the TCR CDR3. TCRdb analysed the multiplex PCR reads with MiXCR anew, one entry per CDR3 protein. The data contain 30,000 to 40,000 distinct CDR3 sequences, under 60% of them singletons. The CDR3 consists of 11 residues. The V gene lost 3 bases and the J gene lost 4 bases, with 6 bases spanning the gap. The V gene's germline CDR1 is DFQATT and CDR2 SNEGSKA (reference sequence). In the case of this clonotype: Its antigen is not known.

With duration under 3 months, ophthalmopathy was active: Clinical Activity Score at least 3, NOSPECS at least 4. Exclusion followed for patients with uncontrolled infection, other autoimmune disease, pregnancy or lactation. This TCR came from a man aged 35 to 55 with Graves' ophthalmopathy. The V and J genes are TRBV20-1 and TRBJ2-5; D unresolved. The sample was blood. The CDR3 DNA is TGCAGTGCTAGCGGGCTAGAGACCCAGTACTTC. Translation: CSASGLETQYF.